This T cell receptor (beta chain) derives from a study of OX40 agonist ivuxolimab in advanced cancers. The study, taken as a whole, reports: Dose levels from 0.1 to 3.0 mg/kg saw CD4+ and CD8+ blood T cells expand clonally by week 6. Some of the lowest clonal expansion was seen in partial responders at 0.1-3.0 mg/kg. Average numbers of expanded clones were greater in CD8+ T cells than in CD4+.

Some clones are missing from TCRdb's copy, which holds only in-frame ones; the method was immunoSEQ multiplex PCR. The sample has under 75,000 clones; around 93% are singletons. No patient had autoimmune disease or received systemic immunosuppression. In regard to this clone: The antigen is not known.

The germline gives CDR1 SNHLY, CDR2 FYNNEI. Unmatched junction bases numbered 5, after V lost 5 bases and J lost 4 bases. CDR3 length: 14 residues. The rearrangement joins TRBV2 to TRBJ2-3, with 8 bases fitting TRBD1. This clonotype originated in an adult with an advanced solid tumor such as melanoma, head and neck, liver or kidney cancer. Here the sequenced sample was CD4+ or CD8+ T cells sorted from blood, taken in a trial of the OX40 agonist ivuxolimab. CDR3 protein: CASSPTGDADTQYF. The DNA of the CDR3 is TGTGCCAGCAGTCCGACAGGGGACGCAGATACGCAGTATTTT. The full variable domain, its missing parts supplied by reference TRBV2 and TRBJ2-3, is EPEVTQTPSHQVTQMGQEVILRCVPISNHLYFYWYRQILGQKVEFLVSFYNNEISEKSEIFDDQFSVERPDGSNFTLKIRSTKLEDSAMYFCASSPTGDADTQYFGPGTRLTVL.